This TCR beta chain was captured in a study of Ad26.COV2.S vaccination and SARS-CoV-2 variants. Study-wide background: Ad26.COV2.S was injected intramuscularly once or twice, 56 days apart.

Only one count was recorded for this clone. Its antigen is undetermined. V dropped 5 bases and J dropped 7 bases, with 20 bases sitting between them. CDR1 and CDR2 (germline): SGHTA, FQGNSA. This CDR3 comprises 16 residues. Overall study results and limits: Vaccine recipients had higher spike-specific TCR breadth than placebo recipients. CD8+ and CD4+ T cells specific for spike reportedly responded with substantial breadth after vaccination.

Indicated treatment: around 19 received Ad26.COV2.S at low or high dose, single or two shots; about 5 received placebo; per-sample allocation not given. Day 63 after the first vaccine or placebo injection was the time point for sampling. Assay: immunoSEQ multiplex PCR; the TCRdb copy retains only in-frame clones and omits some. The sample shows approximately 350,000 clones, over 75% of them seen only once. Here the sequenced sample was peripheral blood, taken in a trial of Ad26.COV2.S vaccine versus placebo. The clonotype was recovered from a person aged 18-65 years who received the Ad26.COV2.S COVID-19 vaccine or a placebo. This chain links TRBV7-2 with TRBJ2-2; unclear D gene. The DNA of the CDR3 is TGTGCCAGCAGCCTAGGGTCCCGGGCACCCAGCGGGGAGCTGTTTTTT. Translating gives CASSLGSRAPSGELFF. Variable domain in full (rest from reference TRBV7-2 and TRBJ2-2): GAGVSQSPSNKVTEKGKDVELRCDPISGHTALYWYRQSLGQGLEFLIYFQGNSAPDKSGLPSDRFSAERTGGSVSTLTIQRTQQEDSAVYLCASSLGSRAPSGELFFGEGSRLTVL.